The rows below give T cell receptor beta chains drawn from one sample of a study of blood T cells in healthy people across ages. TCRdb passed the 5' RACE reads through MiXCR, listing each CDR3 protein once. The sample yields 1.5 million to 2 million distinct CDR3 sequences, roughly 32% seen once. The sequencing sample was made of blood. These receptors were taken from a woman aged 25 to 39 in good health. CDR3s include the opening cysteine and the closing phenylalanine or tryptophan. D genes are given only for firm matches. Rows may omit the clone size; those that give it use once, few, many or a size class.

>.|TRBJ2-5|16|TRBD2|TRBV5-1
TGCGCCAGCAGCTTTCCAGCGGGGATCCATGAAGAGACCCAGTACTTC
CASSFPAGIHEETQYF
>.|TRBJ1-2|12|.|TRBV28
TGTGCCAGCAATGGGGCGCCGGGAGGCTACACCTTC
CASNGAPGGYTF
>few|TRBJ2-1|14|.|TRBV12-3/TRBV12-4
TGTGCCAGCAGTCGAAGTAGTAATAAGGGTGAGCAGTTCTTC
CASSRSSNKGEQFF
>.|TRBJ2-7|16|TRBD2|TRBV6-2/TRBV6-3
TGTGCCAGCAGTTATGGGCTAGCGGGAGGGCCAGGCGAGCAGTACTTC
CASSYGLAGGPGEQYF
>few|TRBJ2-5|14|.|TRBV7-2
TGTGCCAGCAGCGGGGGACCGAAACAAGAGACCCAGTACTTC
CASSGGPKQETQYF
>.|TRBJ2-7|13|TRBD1|TRBV7-3
TGTGCCAGCAGCACGACAGGGGACCACGAGCAGTACTTC
CASSTTGDHEQYF
>.|TRBJ1-1|11|TRBD1|TRBV2
TGTGCCAGCAGTGAAAACAGGGGAGCTTTCTTT
CASSENRGAFF
>.|TRBJ2-2|17|.|TRBV3-1
TGTGCCAGCAGCCAAGAGCGGGCCGGGGCTCGGGGCGGGGAGCTGTTTTTT
CASSQERAGARGGELFF
>few|TRBJ1-2|15|.|TRBV5-1
TGCGCCAGCAGCTTTGAGGGGAGTCATAACTATGGCTACACCTTC
CASSFEGSHNYGYTF
>.|TRBJ1-1|14|TRBD1|TRBV2
TGTGCCAGCAGTGATGACAGGGGGGGCGATGAAGCTTTCTTT
CASSDDRGGDEAFF
>few|TRBJ2-7|12|.|TRBV20-1
TGCAGTGCTAGAGACACCCAGGGGGAGCAGTACTTC
CSARDTQGEQYF